The sequence of this T cell receptor (beta chain) was determined in a study of cytomegalovirus exposure and HLA in healthy donors. Trimming took 7 bases from V and 3 from J, leaving 18 bases between them. Germline V gene sequence: CDR1 LGHNT, CDR2 FRNRAP. The CDR3 is made up of 15 amino acids. Primers included in the PCR were 60 Vbeta and 13 Jbeta primers. Sequencing used immunoSEQ multiplex PCR; TCRdb keeps in-frame clones, though not all of them. Its listing shows more than 90,000 clones. The receptor was derived from a man aged 25 to 40 in good health and CMV-seronegative. Sequenced sample: PBMCs. The rearrangement uses TRBV12-5 and TRBJ2-5; a weak D match, TRBD1 (6 bases). The CDR3 is CASAPGQTQEETQYF. The CDR3 bases are TGTGCTAGTGCCCCGGGACAAACCCAGGAAGAGACCCAGTACTTC.